A single sample is the source of the 20 T cell receptor beta chains below, sequenced in a study of T-cell reconstitution after alpha-beta-depleted transplantation in children. A library of TCRbeta sequences, prepared with unique molecular identifiers, was generated. TCRdb re-analysed the PCR reads in MiXCR, keeping a single row per CDR3 protein. The sample has 670,000 or so distinct CDR3 sequences; roughly 14% are singletons. The sample consisted of PBMCs, taken before TCRalphabeta/CD19-depleted stem cell transplant. Every receptor here comes from a girl aged 2-15 years with congenital amegakaryocytic thrombocytopenia, due to receive a stem cell transplant.

In its sample, this clonotype was seen many times. V is TRBV10-2 and J is TRBJ2-5, with a tentative D call TRBD2 (5 bases). The CDR3 sequence is 12 residues long. Trimming left V 7 bases short and J 2 bases short, with 8 bases between. Germline V gene data show CDR1 as WSHSY and CDR2 as SAAADI. Written as DNA, the CDR3 is TGCGCCAGCACTCCGGGGCAAGAGACCCAGTACTTC. Its translation is CASTPGQETQYF.

In regard to this clonotype: Since a much larger clone is just one base distant, this may be a read error. Because the CDR3 is missing its conserved closing phenylalanine or tryptophan, this is likely a read error. The genes are TRBV27 and TRBJ2-7; TRBD2 aligns across 7 bases. After removal of 3 bases from V and 5 bases from J, the junction contained 10 bases not matched to a gene. The CDR3 runs 15 residues. Looked up from germline, CDR1 is MNHEY and CDR2 is SMNVEV (reference sequence). The CDR3 protein is CASSFMGGRANEQYY. CDR3 nucleotide sequence: TGTGCCAGCAGTTTCATGGGGGGGAGGGCCAACGAGCAGTACTAC.

Only a few counts were recorded for this clonotype. CDR3 sequence: CASSLEGRHIQYF. The CDR3 DNA reads as TGTGCCAGCAGCTTAGAAGGGCGACACATTCAGTACTTC. This sequence joins TRBV7-8 and TRBJ2-4, with no clear D. V lost 1 base, J lost 8 bases, and 9 bases lay in between. Germline CDR1 SGHVS, CDR2 FQNEAQ. The CDR3 spans 13 residues.

The V and J genes are TRBV21-1 and TRBJ2-1. TRBV21-1 is deemed a pseudogene. CDR3 size: 17 residues. In DNA form, the CDR3 reads TGTGCCAGCAGCAAAGATAAAGAACTAAGGTCCTACAATGAGCAGTTCTTC. This gives the protein CASSKDKELRSYNEQFF.

This clonotype was picked up many times. V and J are TRBV29-1 and TRBJ2-7, with unresolved D. Germline-derived CDR1 and CDR2 are SQVTM and ANQGSEA. The CDR3 consists of 13 residues. Deletions cut 4 bases from V and 3 bases from J, with 13 bases between. The CDR3 DNA is TGCAGCGTTGCGCCCCGACAAGACTACGAGCAGTACTTC. Its translation is CSVAPRQDYEQYF.

The V call is TRBV5-1, the J call TRBJ1-2; D is uncertain. The V gene lost 4 bases and the J gene lost 7 bases, with 20 bases spanning the gap. This CDR3 is 15 amino acids long. CDR1 and CDR2 from the germline V gene are SGHRS and YFSETQ. This chain's CDR3 is CASSLVGRGSSGYTF. CDR3 nucleotides: TGCGCCAGCAGCCTTGTGGGCCGGGGATCGAGTGGCTACACCTTC.

Ten or more counts support this clonotype. J is TRBJ2-1 and V is TRBV10-3, with 13 bases that match TRBD2. The V gene end was trimmed by 4 bases and the J gene end by 8 bases; junction bases not matched to a gene: 8. Germline V gives CDR1 ENHRY, CDR2 SYGVKD. The length of the CDR3 is 16 residues. The CDR3 sequence is CAISGSGTSGTYEQFF. CDR3 sequence (DNA): TGTGCCATCAGTGGTTCCGGGACTAGCGGGACTTATGAGCAGTTCTTC.

A word on this clonotype: Given a much more abundant clone one base away, this may be a read error. The rearrangement uses TRBV6-2 or TRBV6-3 and TRBJ1-5; possible D gene TRBD1, 5 bases. Germline CDR1 reads MNHEY; CDR2 reads SVGEGT. The CDR3 spans 12 residues. The CDR3 here is CARSYGAQPQHF. CDR3 in DNA: TGTGCCAGGAGTTACGGGGCTCAGCCCCAGCATTTT.

This clonotype was observed many times. The V call is TRBV28, the J call TRBJ2-2; TRBD1 might be the D (6 bases). Trimming shortened V by 7 bases and J by 8 bases, and 20 bases separated the two germline ends. From germline, CDR1 is MDHEN and CDR2 SYDVKM. The CDR3 has 15 residues. CDR3 DNA: TGTGCCAGCATCCGACAGGACGTCTTAGGGGGGGAGCTGTTTTTT. As protein: CASIRQDVLGGELFF.

Many counts were recorded for this clonotype. The genes are TRBV7-2 and TRBJ2-3; TRBD2 agrees at 11 bases. Germline V CDR1 and CDR2: SGHTA, FQGNSA. With V trimmed by 6 bases and J by 1 base, 15 bases remained unmatched. This CDR3 spans 19 amino acids. The CDR3 nucleotides read TGTGCCAGCAGAAAACCGGGACTAGCGGCAAAGAGTGGCACAGATACGCAGTATTTT. It specifies CASRKPGLAAKSGTDTQYF. The variable domain in full, completed from reference TRBV7-2 and TRBJ2-3, reads GAGVSQSPSNKVTEKGKDVELRCDPISGHTALYWYRQSLGQGLEFLIYFQGNSAPDKSGLPSDRFSAERTGGSVSTLTIQRTQQEDSAVYLCASRKPGLAAKSGTDTQYFGPGTRLTVL.

This clonotype has only a few counts. V gene TRBV2 combines with J gene TRBJ2-1; TRBD2 agrees at 11 bases. J gave up 8 bases and V 6 bases, and 12 bases lay outside the gene matches. Germline-derived CDR1 and CDR2 are SNHLY and FYNNEI. The CDR3 extends over 16 amino acids. Here the CDR3 reads CASSASLAGGVYEQFF. CDR3 DNA sequence: TGTGCCAGCAGCGCCTCGCTAGCGGGAGGAGTCTATGAGCAGTTCTTC.

This clonotype occurred a few times. The chain recombines TRBV7-9 with TRBJ2-2; a possible D gene is TRBD1 (6 bases). V was clipped by 3 bases and J by 7 bases, with 9 bases between them. From germline, CDR1 is SEHNR and CDR2 FQNEAQ (reference sequence). This CDR3 has 13 residues. CDR3 sequence reads: CASSFEGDGELFF. For the CDR3, the DNA is TGTGCCAGCAGCTTCGAGGGGGACGGGGAGCTGTTTTTT.

This chain joins TRBV5-1 and TRBJ2-7; 13 bases line up with TRBD2. CDR3 length: 15 residues. Trimming cost V 4 bases and J 7 bases; bases outside gene matches: 8. Germline V lookup: CDR1 SGHRS, CDR2 YFSETQ. This chain's CDR3 is CASSIGLAGVGEQYF. DNA of the CDR3: TGCGCCAGCAGCATAGGACTAGCGGGAGTGGGGGAGCAGTACTTC.

This CDR3 is CASSYRTKLPSSYNEQFF. In nucleotides, the CDR3 is TGTGCCAGCAGCTATAGGACTAAACTTCCTAGCTCCTACAATGAGCAGTTCTTC. The chain recombines TRBV11-2 with TRBJ2-1, with D tentatively TRBD2 (6 bases). Germline CDR1 SGHAT, CDR2 FQNNGV. V lost 4 bases and J 0 bases, leaving 19 bases between the germline ends. The CDR3 totals 18 residues.

The chain couples TRBV12-3 or TRBV12-4 to TRBJ2-2, with D perhaps matching TRBD1 (7 bases). V shed 3 bases and J shed 8 bases, with 13 bases lying between them. The CDR3 loop spans 14 amino acids. The DNA for the CDR3 is TGTGCCAGCAGTTTCCAGGGGGACTTTGGGGAGCTGTTTTTT. Encoded protein: CASSFQGDFGELFF.

The table lists this clonotype with a few counts. DNA for the CDR3: TGTGCCAGCAGCTGGGATAGCGGTTACAATGAGCAGTTCTTC. Protein product: CASSWDSGYNEQFF. The chain carries TRBV7-8 and TRBJ2-1; possibly TRBD2 for D (6 bases). This CDR3 contains 14 residues. Germline CDR1 reads SGHVS; CDR2 reads FQNEAQ. V lost 4 bases and J 4 bases, leaving 11 bases between the germline ends.

This clonotype was counted many times. The chain has TRBV28 and TRBJ2-1; the D is unclear. CDR3 length: 12 residues. Germline V lookup: CDR1 MDHEN, CDR2 SYDVKM. The germline V and J ends were trimmed by 5 bases and 12 bases, with 14 bases remaining between them. CDR3 bases: TGTGCCAGCAGTCCCGGACCGATATGGCAGTTCTTC. Translating gives CASSPGPIWQFF.

In the case of this clonotype: This clone may be a read error of a much larger clone one base away. The V and J genes are TRBV12-3 or TRBV12-4 and TRBJ1-6, with D possibly being TRBD1 (6 bases). Trimming cost V 5 bases and J 7 bases, with 12 bases left between them. The CDR3 is made up of 14 amino acids. CDR3 in amino acids: CASSQQGRNSPLHF. The CDR3 DNA follows: TGTGCCAGCAGTCAACAGGGTCGGAATTCACCCCTCCACTTT.

In DNA, the CDR3 is TGTGCCAGCAGCCAAGTTTCCGGGACAGCCTACGAGCAGTACTTC. Its protein product is CASSQVSGTAYEQYF. This chain uses TRBV14 with TRBJ2-7, with 7 bases aligning to TRBD1. The CDR3 has 15 amino acids. The trim removed 1 base at V and 2 bases at J, leaving 5 bases unmatched. Germline assignment: CDR1 SGHDN and CDR2 FVKESK.

This clonotype was counted a few times. This sequence joins TRBV7-6 and TRBJ2-1; 13 positions agree with TRBD2. CDR3 length equals 18 residues. Germline CDR1 and CDR2: SGHVS and FNYEAQ. The V and J ends lost 3 bases and 2 bases, in that order; junction bases with no gene match: 7. This CDR3 reads CASSFRTSGRTPYNEQFF. The CDR3 region has the DNA TGTGCCAGCAGCTTTAGGACTAGCGGGAGAACTCCCTACAATGAGCAGTTCTTC. Supplemented by reference TRBV7-6 and TRBJ2-1, the full variable domain reads GAGVSQSPRYKVTKRGQDVALRCDPISGHVSLYWYRQALGQGPEFLTYFNYEAQQDKSGLPNDRFSAERPEGSISTLTIQRTEQRDSAMYRCASSFRTSGRTPYNEQFFGPGTRLTVL.